This TCR beta chain was sequenced in a study of blood T cell repertoires in COVID-19. Sequencing used immunoSEQ multiplex PCR; TCRdb keeps in-frame clones, though not all of them. The data hold about 330,000 clones, with approximately 88% observed a single time. Sequencing was done on a sample of peripheral blood. The sequence was obtained from a woman aged 45 to 65 with active or convalescent COVID-19.

The CDR3 region is CASSQYSGGNQPQHF. In nucleotides, the CDR3 is TGTGCCAGCAGCCAATACAGCGGGGGCAATCAGCCCCAGCATTTT. This chain uses TRBV16 with TRBJ1-5; no definite D call. This CDR3 contains 15 residues. V dropped 1 base and J dropped 2 bases, with 9 bases sitting between them. The germline V gene has CDR1 KGHSY and CDR2 FQNENV. Complete variable domain (other parts from reference TRBV16 and TRBJ1-5): GEEVAQTPKHLVRGEGQKAKLYCAPIKGHSYVFWYQQVLKNEFKFLISFQNENVFDETGMPKERFSAKCLPNSPCSLEIQATKLEDSAVYFCASSQYSGGNQPQHFGDGTRLSIL.